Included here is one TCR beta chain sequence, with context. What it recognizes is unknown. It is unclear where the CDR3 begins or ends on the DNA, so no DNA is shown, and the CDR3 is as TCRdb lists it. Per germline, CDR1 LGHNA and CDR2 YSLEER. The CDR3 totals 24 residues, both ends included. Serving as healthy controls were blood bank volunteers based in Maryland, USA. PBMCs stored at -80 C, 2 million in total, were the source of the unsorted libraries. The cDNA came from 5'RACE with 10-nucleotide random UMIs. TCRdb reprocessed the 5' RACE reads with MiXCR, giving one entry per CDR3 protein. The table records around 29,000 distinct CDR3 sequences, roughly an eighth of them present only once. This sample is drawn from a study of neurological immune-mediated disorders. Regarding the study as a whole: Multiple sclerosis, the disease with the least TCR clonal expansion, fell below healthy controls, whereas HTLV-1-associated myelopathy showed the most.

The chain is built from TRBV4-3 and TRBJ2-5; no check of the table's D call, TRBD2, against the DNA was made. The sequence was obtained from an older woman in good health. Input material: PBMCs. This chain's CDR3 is CASSQSLAGYYNEQFFGPGETQYF.